One and the same sample provided the 23 T cell receptor beta chains below, sequenced in a study of blood T cells in healthy people across ages. Next came a second PCR, run for about 7 to 11 cycles, which used a sample-barcoded 5' primer along with a J-beta primer mix. In TCRdb, the 5' RACE reads were re-called with MiXCR into one record per CDR3 protein. The sample lists roughly 800,000 distinct CDR3 sequences, approximately 55% occurring once. Specimen: blood. The receptors derive from a man at least 80 years old in good health.

The CDR3 sequence: CASSPGRGSTDTQYF. The CDR3 bases are TGTGCCAGCAGTCCGGGGAGAGGATCCACAGATACGCAGTATTTT. The chain uses TRBV12-3 or TRBV12-4 and TRBJ2-3; possibly TRBD2 for D (5 bases). V was shortened by 5 bases and J by 2 bases, with 14 bases between the two germline ends. The CDR3 spans 15 residues.

This clonotype was detected a few times. The chain recombines TRBV19 with TRBJ2-6; D may be TRBD1 (6 bases). The V and J ends lost 6 bases and 0 bases respectively, with 9 bases between them. The CDR3 spans 15 residues. The germline gives CDR1 LNHDA, CDR2 SQIVND (reference sequence). The CDR3 sequence is CASRGRGSGANVLTF. CDR3 nucleotide sequence: TGTGCCAGTAGGGGCAGGGGCTCTGGGGCCAACGTCCTGACTTTC.

This chain connects TRBV24-1 to TRBJ2-1, with TRBD2 identical over 9 bases. V was clipped by 4 bases and J by 9 bases; unmatched bases: 9. Germline values: CDR1 KGHDR, CDR2 SFDVKD. The CDR3 runs 15 residues. The CDR3 DNA reads as TGTGCCACCAGTGACCCGAATGAGGGACTAGCTGAGCAGTTCTTC. Translated: CATSDPNEGLAEQFF.

The chain employs TRBV25-1 and TRBJ2-5; perhaps TRBD2 as D (7 bases). The end of the DNA is better explained by TRBJ2-7, so the J call may be wrong. There are 15 residues in the CDR3. CDR1 and CDR2 (germline): MGHDK, SYGVNS. The CDR3: CASSDPGGGRYEQYF. DNA of the CDR3: TGTGCCAGCAGTGACCCCGGCGGGGGCAGGTACGAGCAGTACTTC.

This clonotype was counted only a few times. The V call is TRBV7-9, the J call TRBJ2-1; 11 bases line up with TRBD2. CDR1 and CDR2 from the germline V gene are SEHNR and FQNEAQ (reference sequence). J lost 0 bases, V lost 4 bases, and 5 bases had no gene match. The CDR3 extends over 17 amino acids. For the CDR3, the DNA is TGTGCCAGCAGCTCCGGACTAGCGGGCCTCTCCTACAATGAGCAGTTCTTC. As protein: CASSSGLAGLSYNEQFF.

This clonotype was recorded only once. This chain connects TRBV2 to TRBJ1-4; the match to TRBD1 covers 7 bases. CDR1 SNHLY and CDR2 FYNNEI come from the germline V gene. CDR3 length: 15 residues. The V gene end was trimmed by 7 bases and the J gene end by 5 bases; junction bases not matched to a gene: 10. The CDR3 loop reads CASKAGDSLNEKLFF. In nucleotides, the CDR3 is TGTGCCAGCAAGGCTGGGGACAGCTTAAATGAAAAACTGTTTTTT.

The J gene is TRBJ2-5, the V gene TRBV10-3; 10 nucleotides agree with TRBD2. Looked up from germline, CDR1 is ENHRY and CDR2 is SYGVKD. V trimming: 10 bases; J trimming: 13 bases; junction bases outside the gene matches: 15. The CDR3 consists of 13 residues. The CDR3 is CASLAGEKDERYF. CDR3 DNA: TGTGCCAGTCTAGCGGGAGAAAAGGACGAGCGGTACTTC.

This clonotype was recorded a few times. The chain is built from TRBV5-1 and TRBJ2-1; 7 bases agree with TRBD2. CDR3 size: 16 residues. J gave up 0 bases and V 3 bases, and 6 bases lay outside the gene matches. Germline CDR1 reads SGHRS; CDR2 reads YFSETQ. The CDR3 reads CASSSAGGSSYNEQFF. CDR3 coding DNA: TGCGCCAGCAGCTCTGCGGGCGGGAGCTCCTACAATGAGCAGTTCTTC.

The chain carries TRBV29-1 and TRBJ2-7; D perhaps matches TRBD2 (5 bases). In germline, CDR1 is SQVTM, CDR2 ANQGSEA. The CDR3 length is 16 residues. V shed 6 bases and J shed 2 bases, with 23 bases lying between them. The CDR3 spells CSVSTGGQAAPYEQYF. The CDR3 DNA sequence: TGCAGCGTCTCTACCGGCGGGCAGGCCGCCCCCTACGAGCAGTACTTC.

V gene TRBV18 combines with J gene TRBJ1-1, with D possibly TRBD1 on 6 matching bases. The CDR3 is 16 amino acids. Germline-derived CDR1 and CDR2 are KGHSH and LQKENI. V was clipped by 6 bases and J by 1 base, with 18 bases between them. The CDR3, as DNA: TGTGCCAGCTCCCCTACAGCAGGGGCGGCGAACACTGAAGCTTTCTTT. Its translation is CASSPTAGAANTEAFF.

To note about this clonotype: The junction and the germline gene differ at one end; a read error may be behind it. This chain links TRBV6-1 with TRBJ1-5; perhaps TRBD1 as D (5 bases). Germline V CDR1 and CDR2: MNHNS, SASEGT. The CDR3 contains 15 residues. The CDR3: CASSEAGGSNQSQHF. Here the CDR3 DNA reads TGTGCCAGCAGTGAAGCGGGGGGAAGCAATCAGTCCCAGCATTTT.

The chain is built from TRBV10-3 and TRBJ1-4; D gene ambiguous. Germline V lookup: CDR1 ENHRY, CDR2 SYGVKD. The CDR3 loop spans 14 amino acids. V lost 4 bases, J lost 1 base, and 7 bases lay in between. Here the CDR3 DNA reads TGTGCCATCAGTGCTGAAGGAACTAATGAAAAACTGTTTTTT. The encoded protein is CAISAEGTNEKLFF.

The chain recombines TRBV6-6 with TRBJ1-4; possibly TRBD1 for D (5 bases). CDR1 is MNHNY and CDR2 is SVGAGI in the germline V gene (reference sequence). The CDR3 consists of 13 residues. V was shortened by 11 bases and J by 6 bases, with 16 bases between the two germline ends. The CDR3 protein is CASGRGRDEKLFF. CDR3 bases: TGTGCCTCGGGGAGGGGCAGGGATGAAAAACTGTTTTTT.

This clonotype was counted between two and nine times. The chain combines TRBV7-2 with TRBJ2-1; 15 bases match TRBD2. This CDR3 is built from 16 residues. Trimming cost V 5 bases and J 8 bases; bases outside gene matches: 7. Germline values: CDR1 SGHTA, CDR2 FQGNSA. As DNA, the CDR3 is TGTGCCAGCAGCGGACTAGCGGGAGGGTTAGGATATGAGCAGTTCTTC. Encoded protein: CASSGLAGGLGYEQFF.

This clonotype was picked up many times. V is TRBV12-3 or TRBV12-4 and J is TRBJ2-1; TRBD2 matches 8 bases. The trim removed 4 bases at V and 6 bases at J, leaving 17 bases unmatched. This CDR3 has 18 amino acids. The CDR3 sequence is CASSSEPGLGASSNEQFF. The CDR3, as DNA: TGTGCCAGCAGTTCTGAACCGGGACTAGGGGCCTCGAGCAATGAGCAGTTCTTC.

The rearrangement uses TRBV18 and TRBJ1-1; 10 nucleotides agree with TRBD1. There are 16 residues in the CDR3. Germline V lookup: CDR1 KGHSH, CDR2 LQKENI. V was clipped by 2 bases and J by 3 bases; unmatched bases: 6. The CDR3 nucleotides are TGTGCCAGCTCACCATTACCGGGACAGGGGCACACTGAAGCTTTCTTT. Encoded protein: CASSPLPGQGHTEAFF.

The chain employs TRBV9 and TRBJ1-1; D gene unclear. The germline V and J ends were trimmed by 3 bases and 4 bases, with 16 bases remaining between them. Germline V lookup: CDR1 SGDLS, CDR2 YYNGEE. This CDR3 has 15 residues. CDR3 sequence reads: CASSARPGSSTEAFF. The CDR3 nucleotides are TGTGCCAGCAGCGCAAGACCCGGCAGTTCCACTGAAGCTTTCTTT.

V and J are TRBV5-1 and TRBJ2-7; D perhaps matches TRBD2 (5 bases). The CDR3 extends over 15 amino acids. Germline V CDR1 and CDR2: SGHRS, YFSETQ. V was pared by 5 bases and J by 7 bases, with 22 bases between. The CDR3 sequence: CASRPSGLSSREQYF. As DNA, the CDR3 is TGCGCCAGCAGGCCCTCAGGACTGAGTTCGAGGGAGCAGTACTTC.

This clonotype was counted only a few times. The V call is TRBV6-1, the J call TRBJ2-4, with D tentatively TRBD1 (7 bases). The J call is in doubt because the DNA end fits TRBJ2-7 better. The CDR3 covers 13 residues. Germline assignment: CDR1 MNHNS and CDR2 SASEGT. The CDR3 protein is CASRTRGVYEQYF. Written as DNA, the CDR3 is TGTGCCAGCAGGACCAGGGGGGTATACGAGCAGTACTTC.

The chain has TRBV5-6 and TRBJ2-4; 9 bases map to TRBD2. V dropped 4 bases and J dropped 13; count of bases not matched to a gene: 15. Germline CDR1 is SGHDT and CDR2 is YYEEEE. The CDR3 extends over 15 amino acids. The CDR3 is CASSPGLAPTYKQYF. The CDR3 nucleotides are TGTGCCAGCAGCCCCGGACTAGCGCCGACCTACAAGCAGTACTTC.

This clonotype was observed a handful of times. This rearrangement joins TRBV20-1 to TRBJ2-5; D unresolved. With 5 bases removed from V and 4 bases from J, the gap between germline ends came to 8 bases. This CDR3 is 11 amino acids long. In germline, CDR1 is DFQATT, CDR2 SNEGSKA (reference sequence). The DNA for the CDR3 is TGCAGTGCTGAAGTCGGAGAGACCCAGTACTTC. Amino acids: CSAEVGETQYF.

V is TRBV3-1 and J is TRBJ2-6; 7 bases are a match to TRBD2. The CDR3 length is 16 residues. After removal of 5 bases from V and 0 bases from J, the junction contained 4 bases not matched to a gene. Per germline, CDR1 LGHDT and CDR2 YNNKEL (reference sequence). CDR3 in amino acids: CASSLRGVSGANVLTF. For the CDR3, the DNA is TGTGCCAGCAGCTTACGGGGGGTCTCTGGGGCCAACGTCCTGACTTTC. Looking up the rest from reference TRBV3-1 and TRBJ2-6 gives the full variable domain: DTAVSQTPKYLVTQMGNDKSIKCEQNLGHDTMYWYKQDSKKFLKIMFSYNNKELIINETVPNRFSPKSPDKAHLNLHINSLELGDSAVYFCASSLRGVSGANVLTFGAGSRLTVL.

This chain's CDR3 is CATSDPTSGTPRGELFF. CDR3 DNA sequence: TGTGCCACCAGTGATCCGACTAGCGGAACTCCGCGTGGGGAGCTGTTTTTT. The chain employs TRBV24-1 and TRBJ2-2; 9 nucleotides match TRBD2. V was pared by 3 bases and J by 8 bases, with 12 bases of the junction left unmatched. Germline CDR1 and CDR2: KGHDR and SFDVKD. The CDR3 length is 17 residues.